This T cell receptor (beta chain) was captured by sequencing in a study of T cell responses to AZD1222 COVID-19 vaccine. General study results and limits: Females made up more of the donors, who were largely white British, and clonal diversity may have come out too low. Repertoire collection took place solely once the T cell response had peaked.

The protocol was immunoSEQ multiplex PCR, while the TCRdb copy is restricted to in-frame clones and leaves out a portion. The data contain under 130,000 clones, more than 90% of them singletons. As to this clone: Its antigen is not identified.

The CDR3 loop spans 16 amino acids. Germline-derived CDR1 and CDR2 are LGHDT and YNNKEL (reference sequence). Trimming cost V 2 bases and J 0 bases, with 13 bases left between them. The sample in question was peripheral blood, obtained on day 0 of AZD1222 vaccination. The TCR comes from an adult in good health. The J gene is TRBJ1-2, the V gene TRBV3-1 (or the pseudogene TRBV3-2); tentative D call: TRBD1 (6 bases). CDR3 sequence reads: CASSQSTGSANYGYTF. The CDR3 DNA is TGTGCCAGCAGCCAAAGCACAGGGAGCGCTAACTATGGCTACACCTTC.